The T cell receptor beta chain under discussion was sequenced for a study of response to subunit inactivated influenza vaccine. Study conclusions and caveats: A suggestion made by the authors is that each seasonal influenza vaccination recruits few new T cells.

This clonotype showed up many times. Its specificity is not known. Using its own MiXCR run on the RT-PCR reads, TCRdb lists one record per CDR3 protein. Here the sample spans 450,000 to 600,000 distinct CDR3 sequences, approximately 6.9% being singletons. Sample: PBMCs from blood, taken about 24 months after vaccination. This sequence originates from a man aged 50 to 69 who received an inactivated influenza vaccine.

The DNA for the CDR3 is TGCAGCGTTGGTGGAGCGGGGCGTGAGCAGTACTTC. It specifies CSVGGAGREQYF. J is TRBJ2-7 and V is TRBV29-1, with 7 bases aligning to TRBD2. The CDR3 contains 12 residues. Trimming at V came to 4 bases and at J to 7 bases, leaving 7 bases not matched to a gene. The V gene's germline CDR1 is SQVTM and CDR2 ANQGSEA.